The 9 T cell receptor beta chains reported below all come from one sample, sequenced in a study of human T cells and chemical hapten exposure. One entry per CDR3 protein results from TCRdb running MiXCR on the RACE reads. The table includes about 360,000 distinct CDR3 sequences, roughly 6.9% detected once. Time point described: patch test 1, 2 weeks after DPC sensitization. Treatment reported: therapeutic diphenylcyclopropenone sensitization with weekly scalp DPC. Sequences were derived from whole blood, sampled in connection with sensitization to the hapten diphenylcyclopropenone (DPC). Receptor source: a woman aged 18-35 years with alopecia areata. Some clones in this sample may be carry-over from other donors' samples.

The table lists this clonotype with many counts. The chain joins TRBV4-3 to TRBJ1-6; D not certain. CDR3 length equals 15 residues. V gave up 0 bases and J gave up 6 bases, with 9 bases separating them. CDR1 is LGHNA, CDR2 YSLEER, per germline. CDR3 amino acids: CASSQDLTPNSPLHF. The CDR3 bases are TGCGCCAGCAGCCAAGACCTAACCCCTAATTCACCCCTCCACTTT.

V usage is TRBV5-1 and J usage is TRBJ2-3; 12 bases map to TRBD2. There are 16 residues in the CDR3. The J segment lost 9 bases and the V segment lost 0 bases, leaving 8 bases of the junction unmatched. Germline-derived CDR1 and CDR2 are SGHRS and YFSETQ. The CDR3 loop is CASSLGLAGETGTQYF. DNA of the CDR3: TGCGCCAGCAGCTTGGGACTAGCGGGGGAAACGGGGACGCAGTATTTT.

Remarks on this clonotype: At one end, the junction sequence differs from germline, possibly due to a read error. The rearrangement uses TRBV7-7 and TRBJ2-3, with 9 bases that match TRBD2. In germline, CDR1 is SSHAT, CDR2 FNYEAQ (reference sequence). The CDR3 consists of 15 residues. The CDR3 DNA follows: TGTGCTAGCAGCTTAGCGGGGGAAGACTCAGATACGCAGTATTTT. Translated: CASSLAGEDSDTQYF.

The CDR3: CASSFRGLAALPSNEQFF. The DNA for the CDR3 is TGTGCCAGCAGTTTTAGGGGACTAGCTGCCCTCCCATCCAATGAGCAGTTCTTC. The rearrangement links TRBV27 to TRBJ2-1; 9 positions match TRBD2. The CDR3 covers 18 residues. The junction had 15 bases not matched to a gene; V was cut back by 3 bases and J by 6 bases. The germline V gene encodes CDR1 MNHEY and CDR2 SMNVEV (reference sequence).

The chain carries TRBV10-3 and TRBJ2-3; 10 bases align to TRBD1. The length of the CDR3 is 16 residues. V dropped 5 bases and J dropped 4; count of bases not matched to a gene: 9. CDR1 and CDR2 (germline): ENHRY, SYGVKD. DNA of the CDR3: TGTGCCATCAGTAACTCCGGGACAGGGGAGGCAGATACGCAGTATTTT. It encodes CAISNSGTGEADTQYF.

This clonotype has ten or more counts. This sequence joins TRBV5-6 and TRBJ2-3; possibly TRBD1 for D (5 bases). Germline-derived CDR1 and CDR2 are SGHDT and YYEEEE. V shed 3 bases and J shed 4 bases, with 12 bases lying between them. The CDR3 sequence is 14 residues long. The CDR3 is CASSSSQGADTQYF. The CDR3 DNA reads as TGTGCCAGCAGCTCCAGCCAAGGGGCAGATACGCAGTATTTT.

Ten or more counts support this clonotype. The J gene is TRBJ2-3, the V gene TRBV5-1; 16 bases are shared with TRBD2. CDR1 is SGHRS, CDR2 YFSETQ, per germline. There are 17 residues in the CDR3. Losses at the gene ends were 4 bases for V and 2 bases for J; bases not matched to a gene: 4. CDR3 region: CASSTGTSGGATDTQYF. The DNA of the CDR3 is TGCGCCAGCAGCACCGGGACTAGCGGGGGGGCCACAGATACGCAGTATTTT.

The chain has TRBV20-1 and TRBJ1-5; D might be TRBD1 (5 bases). The CDR3 length is 13 residues. Germline CDR1 and CDR2: DFQATT and SNEGSKA (reference sequence). Trimming took off 5 bases at V and 4 bases at J, with 12 bases between the two ends. CDR3 amino acids: CSAPTGGNQPQHF. The CDR3 region has the DNA TGCAGTGCTCCCACAGGTGGAAATCAGCCCCAGCATTTT.

This clonotype was counted only a few times. The V call is TRBV6-2 or TRBV6-3, the J call TRBJ1-1; no clear D. The germline V gene has CDR1 MNHEY and CDR2 SVGEGT. The CDR3 spans 13 residues. The V gene lost 4 bases and the J gene lost 1 base, with 7 bases spanning the gap. Written as DNA, the CDR3 is TGTGCCAGCAGTTTAAAAGCGAACACTGAAGCTTTCTTT. It encodes CASSLKANTEAFF.